Listed below are T cell receptor beta chains from one sample, sequenced in a study of blood T cell repertoires in COVID-19. TCRdb's table, derived via immunoSEQ multiplex PCR, lists solely in-frame clones and lacks some. The sample has 190,000 or so clones; approximately 87% are singletons. Material: peripheral blood. Source of these receptors: a woman aged 18-29 years who had recovered from COVID-19. Both conserved end residues are part of each CDR3. The order of the fields is clone size, J gene, V gene, D gene, CDR3 DNA, CDR3 protein. A D gene is named only where the DNA matches it firmly. A row's size may be missing; if present it is once, few, many or a size class.

-,TRBJ1-1,TRBV27,TRBD1,TGTGCCAGCAGTCGTCTGGGACAGATATTTAACACTGAAGCTTTCTTT,CASSRLGQIFNTEAFF
-,TRBJ1-4,TRBV3-1/TRBV3-2,-,TGTGCCAGCAGCCCAGCCCCGGGGGAGAATGAAAAACTGTTTTTT,CASSPAPGENEKLFF
-,TRBJ1-1,TRBV11-2,-,TGTGCCAGCAGCTTAGGGCAGAACACTGAAGCTTTCTTT,CASSLGQNTEAFF
-,TRBJ1-5,TRBV7-2,-,TGTGCCAGCAGCTTAGGGGGGGGGATCGGTCAGCCCCAGCATTTT,CASSLGGGIGQPQHF
-,TRBJ2-5,TRBV5-8,-,TGTGCCAGCAGCCCTAGGTGGCAGGGGGGAGAGACCCAGTACTTC,CASSPRWQGGETQYF
-,TRBJ2-1,TRBV7-3,TRBD2,TGTGCCAGCAGCTTCGGACTAGCGGACAATGAGCAGTTCTTC,CASSFGLADNEQFF
-,TRBJ1-5,TRBV27,TRBD1,TGTGCCAGCAGTTTATTAGGACAGGGTTTCAATCAGCCCCAGCATTTT,CASSLLGQGFNQPQHF
-,TRBJ1-2,TRBV6-5,-,TGTGCCAGCAGTTACTCGGGGGGAGGTGGCTATGGCTACACCTTC,CASSYSGGGGYGYTF
-,TRBJ2-7,TRBV12-5,-,TGTGCTAGACAAGGTCTAGCTGAGGAGCAGTACTTC,CARQGLAEEQYF
-,TRBJ2-2,TRBV15,TRBD2,TGTGCCACCAGCACTAGCGGGGGGCCCGGGGAGCTGTTTTTT,CATSTSGGPGELFF
-,TRBJ1-5,TRBV2,TRBD1,TGTGCCAGCAGTGTTGGAACAGGGGGTCCCTTTGGCAATCAGCCCCAGCATTTT,CASSVGTGGPFGNQPQHF
-,TRBJ2-4,TRBV2,-,TGTGCCAGCAGTGAAACGCTAGGTACTGGTAACATTCAGTACTTC,CASSETLGTGNIQYF
-,TRBJ2-2,TRBV5-1,-,TGCGCCAGCAGCGGCGGGACTCACACCGGGGAGCTGTTTTTT,CASSGGTHTGELFF
-,TRBJ2-7,TRBV5-5,-,TGTGCCAGCAGCCTCCGTGGGGCAGGGCTTCGCGGCTACGAGCAGTACTTC,CASSLRGAGLRGYEQYF
few,TRBJ1-5,TRBV9,-,TGTGCCAGCAGCGTAGAAACAGGGCACAATCAGCCCCAGCATTTT,CASSVETGHNQPQHF
-,TRBJ2-2,TRBV5-4,-,TGTGCCAGCAGCTTAATCGACCGGGAGCGGGAGCTGTTTTTT,CASSLIDRERELFF
-,TRBJ1-1,TRBV29-1,TRBD1,TGCAGCGTCCGACAGGGGGCCTACACTGAAGCTTTCTTT,CSVRQGAYTEAFF
-,TRBJ2-2,TRBV19,-,TGTGCCAGTAGTCCGCGACTAGTTGGGGGGGAGCTGTTTTTT,CASSPRLVGGELFF
-,TRBJ2-7,TRBV4-1,-,TGCGCCAGCAGCTACGAACAGGCCAACGAGCAGTACTTC,CASSYEQANEQYF
few,TRBJ1-6,TRBV2,-,TGTGCCAGCGCGGGGAGCTCCTATAATTCACCCCTCCACTTT,CASAGSSYNSPLHF
-,TRBJ1-1,TRBV7-9,-,TGTGCCAGCAGCTTAGCGTCGGGTGCTGAAGCTTTCTTT,CASSLASGAEAFF
-,TRBJ2-3,TRBV24-1,-,TGTGCCACCAGTAACCGGGGTGATACGCAGTATTTT,CATSNRGDTQYF
-,TRBJ2-4,TRBV3-1/TRBV3-2,TRBD1,TGTGCCAGCAGCCTACAGGGGGCGAGTCCCAAAAACATTCAGTACTTC,CASSLQGASPKNIQYF
-,TRBJ1-4,TRBV6-5,-,TGTGCCAGCAGTCCTCCGGGAGCTGAAAAACTGTTTTTT,CASSPPGAEKLFF
-,TRBJ2-1,TRBV28,TRBD1,TGTGCCAGCAGTCGAGGGGGCTGGGAGAGCTCCTACAATGAGCAGTTCTTC,CASSRGGWESSYNEQFF
-,TRBJ1-2,TRBV13,-,TGTGCCAGCAGCGGTGCCGACAGAAACTATGGCTACACCTTC,CASSGADRNYGYTF
-,TRBJ2-3,TRBV11-2,-,TGTGCCAGCAGCTTCATGGCGGGTCGCACAGATACGCAGTATTTT,CASSFMAGRTDTQYF
once,TRBJ2-4,TRBV7-8,-,TGTGCCACCAGCCCGGGGTATTTGGATTCCTTAAGCATTCAGTACTTC,CATSPGYLDSLSIQYF
-,TRBJ2-5,TRBV18,TRBD2,TGTGCCAGCTCACCACTCGTCGCTAGCGGGAGTTTCGCCAAGGAGACCCAGTACTTC,CASSPLVASGSFAKETQYF
-,TRBJ2-7,TRBV5-4,-,TGTGCCAGCAGCTCCAAGGGACACCTCTCCTACGAGCAGTACTTC,CASSSKGHLSYEQYF
-,TRBJ1-2,TRBV3-1/TRBV3-2,-,TGTGCCAGGTCGAGCACCCCAGGGATCCTAGCTAACTATGGCTACACCTTC,CARSSTPGILANYGYTF
few,TRBJ2-5,TRBV11-2,TRBD1,TGTGCCAGCAGCTCCACAGGGGTGAGAGAGACCCAGTACTTC,CASSSTGVRETQYF
few,TRBJ2-7,TRBV5-1,-,TGCGCCAGCAGCCGATCAGAGGGCGAGCAGTACTTC,CASSRSEGEQYF
-,TRBJ1-6,TRBV7-2,-,TGTGCCAGCAGCTTAGATAAGGCGGTTAAGAATTCACCCCTCCACTTT,CASSLDKAVKNSPLHF
-,TRBJ1-2,TRBV30,-,TGTGCCTGGAGTGCCGAGGGACACTTCTATGGCTACACCTTC,CAWSAEGHFYGYTF
-,TRBJ2-3,TRBV7-2,TRBD2,TGTGCCAGCAGCCAAATCGGTGGCGGGGGGAAGACAGATACGCAGTATTTT,CASSQIGGGGKTDTQYF
-,TRBJ1-4,TRBV19,-,TGTGCCAGTAGTACGACAGACGCAACTAATGAAAAACTGTTTTTT,CASSTTDATNEKLFF
-,TRBJ2-7,TRBV5-1,TRBD1,TGCGCCAGCAGCCCCGGGACAGGATCCTCCTACGAGCAGTACTTC,CASSPGTGSSYEQYF
-,TRBJ1-3,TRBV21-1,-,TGTGCCAACCTTGGAGCCCCTCCTGCCTCTGGAAACACCATATATTTT,CANLGAPPASGNTIYF
-,TRBJ2-1,TRBV19,TRBD1,TGTGCCAGTAGTACGTGGACAGGGATCGACAATGAGCAGTTCTTC,CASSTWTGIDNEQFF
-,TRBJ1-1,TRBV29-1,TRBD1,TGCAGCGTGGGACAGATGAACACTGAAGCTTTCTTT,CSVGQMNTEAFF
-,TRBJ1-2,TRBV5-1,TRBD1,TGCGCCAGCAGCACTCGACAGGGGGCGTATGGCTACACCTTC,CASSTRQGAYGYTF
-,TRBJ1-2,TRBV9,-,TGTGCCAGCAGCGTAGGAGCTAACTATGGCTACACCTTC,CASSVGANYGYTF
-,TRBJ1-4,TRBV28,TRBD1,TGTGCCAGCAGTTTCTCCGGGACAGGAAATGAAAAACTGTTTTTT,CASSFSGTGNEKLFF
-,TRBJ2-1,TRBV7-2,TRBD2,TGTGCCAGCAGCTTAACGCTAGCGGGGGGACCCAATGAGCAGTTCTTC,CASSLTLAGGPNEQFF
-,TRBJ2-3,TRBV24-1,TRBD2,TGTGCCACCAGTCCAGCGGGAGAAGGGACAGATACGCAGTATTTT,CATSPAGEGTDTQYF
-,TRBJ1-2,TRBV2,-,TGTGCCAGCAGTGTCACAGTTACGACGACCTCAAACTATGGCTACACCTTC,CASSVTVTTTSNYGYTF
-,TRBJ2-3,TRBV5-8,-,TGTGCCAGCAGCTTGGGGCTGACTAGCACAGATACGCAGTATTTT,CASSLGLTSTDTQYF
-,TRBJ1-1,TRBV15,-,TGTGCCACCAGCAGAGGTCAGGGCACTGAAGCTTTCTTT,CATSRGQGTEAFF
-,TRBJ2-3,TRBV7-3,TRBD2,TGTGCCAGCAGCTTAAGTGCTAGCGGGGGTCATACGCAGTATTTT,CASSLSASGGHTQYF
-,TRBJ1-1,TRBV19,-,TGTGCCAGTAGTCCGAGGACTCCTAAGAATACTGAAGCTTTCTTT,CASSPRTPKNTEAFF
-,TRBJ2-3,TRBV6-2/TRBV6-3,TRBD2,TGTGCCACCAGCTTCGGGCTAGCGGGAGCGTTGGGCACAGATACGCAGTATTTT,CATSFGLAGALGTDTQYF
-,TRBJ2-3,TRBV19,TRBD1,TGTGCCAGTAGTGCCGGACAGGGAGGTAATACGCAGTATTTT,CASSAGQGGNTQYF
-,TRBJ1-1,TRBV7-6,TRBD1,TGTGCCAGCAAGACAGGGGGGACTGAAGCTTTCTTT,CASKTGGTEAFF
-,TRBJ2-3,TRBV7-3,-,TGTGCCAGCAGCCGCGGAGGCTTTAGCACAGATACGCAGTATTTT,CASSRGGFSTDTQYF